The next 30 T cell receptor beta chains were all read from a single sample in a study of shared clonotypes between healthy human individuals. Produced via immunoSEQ multiplex PCR; TCRdb's table is partial and in-frame only. The sample holds more than 450,000 clones; less than 85% are singletons and the top ten take 10% to 15%. Sequenced material: PBMCs. These receptors were collected from a woman aged 40 to 50 in good health. Some clones in this sample may be carry-over from other donors' samples.

The V call is TRBV30, the J call TRBJ2-7; D unresolved. The CDR3 loop spans 11 amino acids. Germline V CDR1 and CDR2: GTSNPN, SVGIG (reference sequence). V was clipped by 0 bases and J by 5 bases, with 5 bases between them. The CDR3 DNA sequence: TGTGCCTGGAGTGTTGGGAACGAGCAGTACTTC. Translated, it gives CAWSVGNEQYF.

V and J are TRBV7-2 and TRBJ2-1; D assignment may be TRBD1 or TRBD2 (5 bases each). Germline V CDR1 and CDR2: SGHTA, FQGNSA. The V end lost 5 bases, the J end lost 5 bases, and 16 bases lay between the germline ends. The length of the CDR3 is 15 residues. The CDR3 here is CASSKQRGVDNEQFF. CDR3 nucleotide sequence: TGTGCCAGCAGCAAGCAGAGGGGCGTCGACAATGAGCAGTTCTTC.

The chain links TRBV5-1 to TRBJ2-2, with 14 bases identical to TRBD2. This CDR3 has 18 residues. The V and J ends lost 4 bases and 7 bases, in that order; junction bases with no gene match: 12. The germline gives CDR1 SGHRS, CDR2 YFSETQ. This CDR3 is CASSVRGTSGSFVGELFF. CDR3 bases: TGCGCCAGCAGCGTACGCGGGACTAGCGGGAGTTTCGTCGGGGAGCTGTTTTTT.

V is TRBV18 and J is TRBJ2-7; D possibly corresponds to TRBD1 (5 bases). The CDR3 extends over 15 amino acids. Germline CDR1 is KGHSH and CDR2 is LQKENI. V was pared by 3 bases and J by 2 bases, with 14 bases between. This chain's CDR3 is CASSPRSGNTYEQYF. CDR3 DNA sequence: TGTGCCAGCTCACCCCGTTCAGGGAACACCTACGAGCAGTACTTC.

The CDR3: CSVEASGLASEQYF. Here the CDR3 DNA reads TGCAGCGTTGAAGCGTCGGGGTTGGCCTCCGAGCAGTACTTC. This chain links TRBV29-1 with TRBJ2-7; weak D call: TRBD2 (5 bases). The V gene's germline CDR1 is SQVTM and CDR2 ANQGSEA. CDR3 size: 14 residues. V lost 1 base to trimming and J lost 6 bases, with 16 bases between them.

This clone was seen once. V and J are TRBV19 and TRBJ2-7, with a weak D call TRBD1 (6 bases). Germline V CDR1 and CDR2: LNHDA, SQIVND (reference sequence). V lost 10 bases to trimming and J lost 3 bases, with 16 bases between them. The CDR3 covers 13 residues. CDR3 coding DNA: TGTGCCACCACGGACAGATCGGGCTACGAGCAGTACTTC. This translates into CATTDRSGYEQYF. The whole variable domain, remainder taken from reference TRBV19 and TRBJ2-7, is DGGITQSPKYLFRKEGQNVTLSCEQNLNHDAMYWYRQDPGQGLRLIYYSQIVNDFQKGDIAEGYSVSREKKESFPLTVTSAQKNPTAFYLCATTDRSGYEQYFGPGTRLTVT.

This rearrangement joins TRBV18 to TRBJ1-5; 10 bases are a match to TRBD1. From germline, CDR1 is KGHSH and CDR2 LQKENI. Trimming removed 4 bases from V and 0 bases from J; junction bases left unmatched: 3. The CDR3 extends over 16 amino acids. Written as DNA, the CDR3 is TGTGCCAGCTCACGGGGGACAGGGGCTAGCAATCAGCCCCAGCATTTT. It is translated as CASSRGTGASNQPQHF.

The chain employs TRBV2 and TRBJ2-6; D not resolved. V shed 6 bases and J shed 4 bases, with 13 bases lying between them. The CDR3 contains 15 residues. From germline, CDR1 is SNHLY and CDR2 FYNNEI. The CDR3 protein is CASRLLPSGANVLTF. The CDR3 bases are TGTGCCAGCAGGCTCCTCCCGTCCGGGGCCAACGTCCTGACTTTC.

The V gene is TRBV30, the J gene TRBJ2-1; perhaps TRBD2 as D (6 bases). The CDR3 length is 15 residues. Per germline, CDR1 GTSNPN and CDR2 SVGIG (reference sequence). V lost 0 bases to trimming and J lost 6 bases, with 15 bases between them. The CDR3 nucleotides read TGTGCCTGGAGTGTAGGTAATAGCGGTATCAATGAGCAGTTCTTC. Its protein is CAWSVGNSGINEQFF.

The rearrangement links TRBV6-6 to TRBJ1-5, with 11 positions matching TRBD1. Germline CDR1 and CDR2: MNHNY and SVGAGI (reference sequence). The CDR3 totals 13 residues. Germline trimming cut 10 bases from V and 5 bases from J; bases unmatched to any gene: 4. Written as DNA, the CDR3 is TGTGCCACCTGGGACAGGGGGTATCAGCCCCAGCATTTT. Protein sequence: CATWDRGYQPQHF.

In this sample, this clone turned up a few times. The identical CDR3 is also encoded by other nucleotide sequences in the sample. The chain employs TRBV5-1 and TRBJ1-2, with unresolved D. CDR3 size: 13 residues. Germline CDR1 and CDR2: SGHRS and YFSETQ. V was cut by 0 bases and J by 2 bases, with 5 bases left in between. For the CDR3, the DNA is TGCGCCAGCAGCTTGGGAGGGAACTATGGCTACACCTTC. Protein product: CASSLGGNYGYTF.

The chain uses TRBV19 and TRBJ2-7; 7 nucleotides align to TRBD1. This CDR3 has 14 residues. The V and J ends lost 4 bases and 2 bases, in that order; junction bases with no gene match: 5. Germline V gene data show CDR1 as LNHDA and CDR2 as SQIVND (reference sequence). CDR3 DNA sequence: TGTGCCAGTAGTACCCGGGACAGCCCCTACGAGCAGTACTTC. Translation gives CASSTRDSPYEQYF.

This chain links TRBV5-1 with TRBJ2-7; 16 bases are shared with TRBD2. J lost 6 bases, V lost 0 bases, and 3 bases had no gene match. There are 16 residues in the CDR3. In germline, CDR1 is SGHRS, CDR2 YFSETQ. CDR3 nucleotides: TGCGCCAGCAGCTTGGCTGGGACTAGCGGGGGGGTCGAGCAGTACTTC. This gives the protein CASSLAGTSGGVEQYF.

The CDR3 nucleotides read TGTGCCAGCAGCTCGGGTGGTTACGAGCAGTACTTC. Protein product: CASSSGGYEQYF. This chain uses TRBV11-2 with TRBJ2-7, with D hard to call. Looked up from germline, CDR1 is SGHAT and CDR2 is FQNNGV. The V and J ends lost 4 bases and 4 bases respectively, with 8 bases between them. The CDR3 extends over 12 amino acids.

In regard to this clone: A much larger clone differs by one base, so this may be a read error. The chain has TRBV30 and TRBJ1-6; D is unresolved. The CDR3 runs 12 residues. Germline CDR1 is GTSNPN and CDR2 is SVGIG (reference sequence). V lost 1 base and J 5 bases, leaving 3 bases between the germline ends. For the CDR3, the DNA is TGTGCCTGGAGTGCAAATAATTCACCCCTCCACTTT. This gives the protein CAWSANNSPLHF. Full variable domain (remainder filled in from reference TRBV30 and TRBJ1-6): SQTIHQWPATLVQPVGSPLSLECTVEGTSNPNLYWYRQAAGRGLQLLFYSVGIGQISSEVPQNLSASRPQDRQFILSSKKLLLSDSGFYLCAWSANNSPLHFGNGTRLTVT.

This rearrangement joins TRBV27 to TRBJ2-7, with 12 bases fitting TRBD2. The CDR3 runs 16 residues. CDR1 is MNHEY and CDR2 is SMNVEV in the germline V gene (reference sequence). The V segment lost 1 base and the J segment 2 bases; nucleotides outside the gene matches: 3. CDR3 sequence: CASSLFGTSGPYEQYF. DNA for the CDR3: TGTGCCAGCAGTTTATTCGGGACTAGCGGGCCCTACGAGCAGTACTTC.

This clone has only a few counts. CDR3 coding DNA: TGCGCCAGCAGTGAGACAGGGTTTCAGCCCCAGCATTTT. This encodes CASSETGFQPQHF. The V call is TRBV10-1, the J call TRBJ1-5; weak D call: TRBD1 (6 bases). The germline gives CDR1 WNHNN, CDR2 SYGVQD (reference sequence). CDR3 size: 13 residues. The V end lost 2 bases, the J end lost 6 bases, and 8 bases lay between the germline ends.

The gene calls are TRBV7-2 and TRBJ2-1; TRBD2 agrees at 7 bases. The ends lost 1 base at V and 6 bases at J; junction bases unmatched: 6. Germline V gives CDR1 SGHTA, CDR2 FQGNSA. The CDR3 totals 15 residues. The CDR3 sequence: CASSLEAGKINEQFF. The CDR3 region has the DNA TGTGCCAGCAGCTTAGAAGCGGGAAAGATCAATGAGCAGTTCTTC.

This clone was recorded many times. V is TRBV5-4 and J is TRBJ2-1; no reliable D call. Germline loops: CDR1 SGHNT, CDR2 YYREEE (reference sequence). The CDR3 has 15 residues. V was shortened by 0 bases and J by 0 bases, with 7 bases between the two germline ends. The CDR3 region has the DNA TGTGCCAGCAGCTTGGTCTCCAACTCCTACAATGAGCAGTTCTTC. The encoded protein is CASSLVSNSYNEQFF. The full variable domain, with the rest looked up from reference TRBV5-4 and TRBJ2-1, is ETGVTQSPTHLIKTRGQQVTLRCSSQSGHNTVSWYQQALGQGPQFIFQYYREEENGRGNFPPRFSGLQFPNYSSELNVNALELDDSALYLCASSLVSNSYNEQFFGPGTRLTVL.

The gene calls are TRBV12-5 and TRBJ2-3; possibly TRBD1 for D (7 bases). The germline CDR1 and CDR2 sequences are LGHNT and FRNRAP. The ends were cut back, 1 base at V and 9 bases at J, with 17 bases in the middle. This CDR3 comprises 15 residues. The CDR3 reads CASGLGRRGQLTQYF. Here the CDR3 DNA reads TGTGCTAGTGGTTTGGGACGGCGGGGACAGCTAACGCAGTATTTT.

This chain uses TRBV28 with TRBJ1-1; no reliable D call. The CDR3 totals 14 residues. Germline CDR1 reads MDHEN; CDR2 reads SYDVKM. V lost 7 bases to trimming and J lost 1 base, with 13 bases between them. The CDR3 nucleotides are TGTGCCAGCACCCCCGACCTGGCGAACACTGAAGCTTTCTTT. Its protein is CASTPDLANTEAFF.

The chain employs TRBV4-1 and TRBJ1-2; tentatively, D is TRBD1 (5 bases). Germline loops: CDR1 MGHRA, CDR2 YSYEKL. The CDR3 has 15 residues. V was cut by 0 bases and J by 7 bases, with 15 bases left in between. In DNA form, the CDR3 reads TGCGCCAGCAGCCAAGAACGGCAGGGAGAGGTTGGCTACACCTTC. It is translated as CASSQERQGEVGYTF.

The chain employs TRBV30 and TRBJ2-1, with TRBD2 matching 8 bases. CDR1 is GTSNPN and CDR2 is SVGIG in the germline V gene (reference sequence). The CDR3 is made up of 12 amino acids. After removal of 2 bases from V and 16 bases from J, the junction contained 10 bases not matched to a gene. The CDR3 here is CAWSTTGRAYFF. For the CDR3, the DNA is TGTGCCTGGAGTACGACCGGGAGGGCCTATTTCTTC.

This clone has at least ten counts. J is TRBJ2-7 and V is TRBV19; TRBD1 is a possible D gene (6 bases). Trimming took off 4 bases at V and 0 bases at J, with 10 bases between the two ends. This CDR3 is built from 14 residues. Germline-derived CDR1 and CDR2 are LNHDA and SQIVND (reference sequence). The CDR3 is CASSTGQNSYEQYF. For the CDR3, the DNA is TGTGCCAGTAGTACGGGACAAAACTCCTACGAGCAGTACTTC.

CDR3 residues: CASSQRQGRDTQYF. As DNA, the CDR3 is TGTGCCAGCAGCCAGAGACAGGGGCGAGATACGCAGTATTTT. The chain carries TRBV7-2 and TRBJ2-3; TRBD1 matches 8 bases. Looked up from germline, CDR1 is SGHTA and CDR2 is FQGNSA. The CDR3 extends over 14 amino acids. The trim removed 5 bases at V and 5 bases at J, leaving 6 bases unmatched.

The chain uses TRBV7-6 and TRBJ2-2, with 11 bases that match TRBD1. Germline CDR1 and CDR2: SGHVS and FNYEAQ. Losses at the gene ends were 6 bases for V and 4 bases for J; bases not matched to a gene: 7. There are 16 residues in the CDR3. The CDR3 DNA reads TGTGCCAGCAGAAAGGGACAGGGGGTTGGCACCGGGGAGCTGTTTTTT. Protein product: CASRKGQGVGTGELFF.

The rearrangement links TRBV6-4 to TRBJ2-1, with 10 bases lining up with TRBD2. The CDR3 spans 17 residues. Germline CDR1 is MRHNA and CDR2 is SNTAGT. Trimming removed 0 bases from V and 9 bases from J; junction bases left unmatched: 11. The CDR3 loop reads CASSDSSGAGGLSEQFF. CDR3 nucleotides: TGTGCCAGCAGTGACTCGAGTGGAGCGGGAGGGTTGAGTGAGCAGTTCTTC.

The V gene is TRBV4-1, the J gene TRBJ2-7, with a weak D call TRBD2 (5 bases). Deletions cut 4 bases from V and 6 bases from J, with 19 bases between. The CDR3 extends over 15 amino acids. Germline V gene data show CDR1 as MGHRA and CDR2 as YSYEKL. DNA for the CDR3: TGCGCCAGCAGCCCCTCACCGGCCCGGGGTTCCGAGCAGTACTTC. Translation: CASSPSPARGSEQYF.

CDR3 DNA sequence: TGCGCCAGCAGCGCGGACACACAAGAGACCCAGTACTTC. Translation gives CASSADTQETQYF. V gene TRBV5-1 combines with J gene TRBJ2-5, with D perhaps TRBD1 (5 bases). The CDR3 consists of 13 residues. Trimming stripped 4 bases from V and 2 bases from J, with 9 bases between. Germline assignment: CDR1 SGHRS and CDR2 YFSETQ.

V and J are TRBV6-1 and TRBJ1-4; D is ambiguous. The CDR3 consists of 17 residues. The germline gives CDR1 MNHNS, CDR2 SASEGT. Trimming took off 4 bases at V and 7 bases at J, with 22 bases between the two ends. The CDR3 is CASSVEFGFSESEKLFF. The CDR3 DNA sequence: TGTGCCAGCAGTGTGGAGTTTGGTTTTTCGGAAAGTGAAAAACTGTTTTTT.